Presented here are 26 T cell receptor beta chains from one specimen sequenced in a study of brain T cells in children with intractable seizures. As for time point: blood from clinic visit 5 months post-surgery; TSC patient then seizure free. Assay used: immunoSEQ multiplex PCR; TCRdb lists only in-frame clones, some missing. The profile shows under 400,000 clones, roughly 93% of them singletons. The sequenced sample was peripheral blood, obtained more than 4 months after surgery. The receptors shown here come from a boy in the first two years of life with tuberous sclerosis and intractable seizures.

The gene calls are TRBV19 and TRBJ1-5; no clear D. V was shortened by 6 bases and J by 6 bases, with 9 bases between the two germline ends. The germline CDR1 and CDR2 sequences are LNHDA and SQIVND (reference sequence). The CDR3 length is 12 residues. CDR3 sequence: CASRGFGQPQHF. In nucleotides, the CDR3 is TGTGCCAGTAGGGGGTTTGGTCAGCCCCAGCATTTT.

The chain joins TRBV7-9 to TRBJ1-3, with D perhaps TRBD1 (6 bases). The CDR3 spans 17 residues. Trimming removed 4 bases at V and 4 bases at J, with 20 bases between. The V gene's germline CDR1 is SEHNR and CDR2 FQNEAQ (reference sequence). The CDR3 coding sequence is TGTGCCAGCAGCTCCCCGGGGGGCAGGGCGGACGGAAACACCATATATTTT. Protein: CASSSPGGRADGNTIYF.

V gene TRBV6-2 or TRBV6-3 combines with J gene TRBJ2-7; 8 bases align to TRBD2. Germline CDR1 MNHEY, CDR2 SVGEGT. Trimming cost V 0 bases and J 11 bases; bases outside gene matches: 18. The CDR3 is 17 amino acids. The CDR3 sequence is CASSYSSGLEPYALEYF. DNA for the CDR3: TGTGCCAGCAGTTACTCGTCGGGACTAGAACCCTACGCTTTGGAGTACTTC.

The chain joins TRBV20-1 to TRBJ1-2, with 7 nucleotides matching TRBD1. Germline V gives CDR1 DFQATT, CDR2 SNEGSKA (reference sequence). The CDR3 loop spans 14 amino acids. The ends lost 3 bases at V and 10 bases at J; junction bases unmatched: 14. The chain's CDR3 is CSASRLGRGEDYTF. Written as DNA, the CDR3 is TGCAGTGCTAGTCGTCTGGGCAGGGGGGAGGACTACACCTTC.

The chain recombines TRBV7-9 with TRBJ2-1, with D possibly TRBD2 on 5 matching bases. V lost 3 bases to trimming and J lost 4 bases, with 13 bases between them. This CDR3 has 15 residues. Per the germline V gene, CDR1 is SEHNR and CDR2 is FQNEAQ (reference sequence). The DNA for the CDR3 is TGTGCCAGCAGCTTGTTCAGCGGTATATACAATGAGCAGTTCTTC. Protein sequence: CASSLFSGIYNEQFF.

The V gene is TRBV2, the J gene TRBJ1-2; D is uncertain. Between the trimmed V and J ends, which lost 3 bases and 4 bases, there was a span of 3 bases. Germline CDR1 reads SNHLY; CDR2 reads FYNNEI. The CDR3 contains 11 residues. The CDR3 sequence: CASSDPYGYTF. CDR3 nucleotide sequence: TGTGCCAGCAGTGATCCCTATGGCTACACCTTC.

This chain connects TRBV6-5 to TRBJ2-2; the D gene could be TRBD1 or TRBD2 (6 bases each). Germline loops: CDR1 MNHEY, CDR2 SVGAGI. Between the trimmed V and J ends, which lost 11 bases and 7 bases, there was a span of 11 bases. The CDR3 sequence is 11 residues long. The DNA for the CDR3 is TGTGCCCTAGGGGGGCTCGGGGAGCTGTTTTTT. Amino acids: CALGGLGELFF.

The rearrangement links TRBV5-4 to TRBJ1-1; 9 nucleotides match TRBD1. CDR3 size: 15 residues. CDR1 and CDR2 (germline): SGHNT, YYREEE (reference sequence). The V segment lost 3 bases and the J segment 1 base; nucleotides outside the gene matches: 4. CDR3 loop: CASSSRDRENTEAFF. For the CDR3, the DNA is TGTGCCAGCAGCTCCCGGGACAGGGAGAACACTGAAGCTTTCTTT.

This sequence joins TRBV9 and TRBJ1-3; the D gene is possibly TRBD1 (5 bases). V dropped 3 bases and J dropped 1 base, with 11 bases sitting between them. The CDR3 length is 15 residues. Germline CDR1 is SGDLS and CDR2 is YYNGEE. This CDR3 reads CASSAGHISGNTIYF. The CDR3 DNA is TGTGCCAGCAGCGCCGGACATATTTCTGGAAACACCATATATTTT.

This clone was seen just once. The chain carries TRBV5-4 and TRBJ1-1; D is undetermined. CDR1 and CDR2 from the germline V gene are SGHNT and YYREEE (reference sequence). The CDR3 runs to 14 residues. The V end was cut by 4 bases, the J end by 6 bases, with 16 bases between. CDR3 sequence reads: CASSTREKGAEAFF. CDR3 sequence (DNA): TGTGCCAGCAGCACCCGGGAGAAGGGCGCTGAAGCTTTCTTT.

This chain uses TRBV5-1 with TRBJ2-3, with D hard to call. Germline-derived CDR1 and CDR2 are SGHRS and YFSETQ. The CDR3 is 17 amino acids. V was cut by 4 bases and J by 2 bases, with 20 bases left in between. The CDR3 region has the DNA TGCGCCAGCAGCCCTTACATGGGCGATGAAGCCACAGATACGCAGTATTTT. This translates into CASSPYMGDEATDTQYF.

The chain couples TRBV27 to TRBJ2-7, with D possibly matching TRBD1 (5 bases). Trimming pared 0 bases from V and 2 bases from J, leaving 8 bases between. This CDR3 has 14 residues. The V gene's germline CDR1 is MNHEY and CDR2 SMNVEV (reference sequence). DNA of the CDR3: TGTGCCAGCAGTTTATCCGGACACACCTACGAGCAGTACTTC. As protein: CASSLSGHTYEQYF.

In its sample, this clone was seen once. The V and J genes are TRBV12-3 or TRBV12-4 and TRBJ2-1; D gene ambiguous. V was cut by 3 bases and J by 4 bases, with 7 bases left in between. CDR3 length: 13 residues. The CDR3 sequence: CASSFPEYNEQFF. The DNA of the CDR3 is TGTGCCAGCAGTTTCCCGGAGTACAATGAGCAGTTCTTC.

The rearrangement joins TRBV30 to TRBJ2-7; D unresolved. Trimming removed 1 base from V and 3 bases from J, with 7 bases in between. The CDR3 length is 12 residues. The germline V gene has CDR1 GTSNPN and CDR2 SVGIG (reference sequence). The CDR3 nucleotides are TGTGCCTGGAGTGAAAACGTCTACGAGCAGTACTTC. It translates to CAWSENVYEQYF. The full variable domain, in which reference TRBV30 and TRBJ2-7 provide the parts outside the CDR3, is SQTIHQWPATLVQPVGSPLSLECTVEGTSNPNLYWYRQAAGRGLQLLFYSVGIGQISSEVPQNLSASRPQDRQFILSSKKLLLSDSGFYLCAWSENVYEQYFGPGTRLTVT.

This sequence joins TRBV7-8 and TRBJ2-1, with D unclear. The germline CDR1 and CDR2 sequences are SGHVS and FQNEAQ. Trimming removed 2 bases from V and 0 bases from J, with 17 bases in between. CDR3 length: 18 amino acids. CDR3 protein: CASSLWDSGSPSYNEQFF. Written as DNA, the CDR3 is TGTGCCAGCAGCTTATGGGATTCGGGCAGCCCCTCCTACAATGAGCAGTTCTTC.

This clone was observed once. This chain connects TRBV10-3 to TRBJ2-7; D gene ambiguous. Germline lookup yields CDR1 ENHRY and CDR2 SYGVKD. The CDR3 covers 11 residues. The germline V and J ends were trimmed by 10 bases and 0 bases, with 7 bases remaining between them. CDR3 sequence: CATRGSYEQYF. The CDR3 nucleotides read TGTGCCACCCGTGGCTCCTACGAGCAGTACTTC.

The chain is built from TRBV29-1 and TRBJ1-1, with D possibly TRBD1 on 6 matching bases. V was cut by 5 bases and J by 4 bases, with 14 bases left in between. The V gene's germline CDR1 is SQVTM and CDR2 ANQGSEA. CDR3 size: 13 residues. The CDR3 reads CSVLNRVGTEAFF. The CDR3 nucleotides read TGCAGCGTTTTAAACAGGGTTGGCACTGAAGCTTTCTTT.

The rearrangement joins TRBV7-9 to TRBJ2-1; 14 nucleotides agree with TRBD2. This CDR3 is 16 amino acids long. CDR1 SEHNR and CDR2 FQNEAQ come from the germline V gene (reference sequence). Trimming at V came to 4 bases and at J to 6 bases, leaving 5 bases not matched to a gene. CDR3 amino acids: CASSSGTSGSSNEQFF. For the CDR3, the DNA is TGTGCCAGCAGCTCTGGGACTAGCGGGAGTTCCAATGAGCAGTTCTTC.

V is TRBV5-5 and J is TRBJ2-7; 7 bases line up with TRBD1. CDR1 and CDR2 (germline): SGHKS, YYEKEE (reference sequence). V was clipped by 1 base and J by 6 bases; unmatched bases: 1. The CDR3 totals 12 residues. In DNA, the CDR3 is TGTGCCAGCAGCTTGAACAGGGGCGAGCAGTACTTC. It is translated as CASSLNRGEQYF.

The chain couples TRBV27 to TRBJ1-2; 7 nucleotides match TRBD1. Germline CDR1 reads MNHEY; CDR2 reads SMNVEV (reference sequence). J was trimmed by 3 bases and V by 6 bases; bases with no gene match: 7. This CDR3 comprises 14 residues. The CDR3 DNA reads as TGTGCCAGCAGGGCAGGGGGAACCTACTATGGCTACACCTTC. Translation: CASRAGGTYYGYTF.

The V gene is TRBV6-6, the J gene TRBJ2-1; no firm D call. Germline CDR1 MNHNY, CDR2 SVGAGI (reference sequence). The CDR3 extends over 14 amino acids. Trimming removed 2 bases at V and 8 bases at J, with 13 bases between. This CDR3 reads CASSYTAWVDEQFF. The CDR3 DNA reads TGTGCCAGCAGTTACACGGCTTGGGTGGATGAGCAGTTCTTC.

The CDR3 reads CSVNLKQGAGYGYTF. DNA of the CDR3: TGCAGCGTCAACTTAAAACAGGGGGCAGGCTATGGCTACACCTTC. This chain joins TRBV29-1 and TRBJ1-2, with 9 bases aligning to TRBD1. CDR1 is SQVTM and CDR2 is ANQGSEA in the germline V gene. The CDR3 runs 15 residues. Trimming removed 6 bases from V and 4 bases from J; junction bases left unmatched: 12.

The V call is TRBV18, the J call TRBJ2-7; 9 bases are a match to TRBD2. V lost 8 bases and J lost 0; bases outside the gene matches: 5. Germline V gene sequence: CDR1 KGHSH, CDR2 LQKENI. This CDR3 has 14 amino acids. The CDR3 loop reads CASQWRGGSYEQYF. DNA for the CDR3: TGTGCCAGCCAATGGCGGGGGGGCTCCTACGAGCAGTACTTC.

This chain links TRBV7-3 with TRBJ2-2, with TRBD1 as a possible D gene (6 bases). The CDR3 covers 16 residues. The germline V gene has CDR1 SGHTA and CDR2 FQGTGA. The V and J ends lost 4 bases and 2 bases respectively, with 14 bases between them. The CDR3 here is CASSYDRIDNTGELFF. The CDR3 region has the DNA TGTGCCAGCAGCTACGACAGGATTGATAACACCGGGGAGCTGTTTTTT.

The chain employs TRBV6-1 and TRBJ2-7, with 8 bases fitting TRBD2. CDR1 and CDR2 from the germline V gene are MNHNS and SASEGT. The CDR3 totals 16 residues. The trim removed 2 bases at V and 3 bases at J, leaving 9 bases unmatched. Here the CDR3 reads CASSERWAGGSYEQYF. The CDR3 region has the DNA TGTGCCAGCAGTGAAAGGTGGGCGGGAGGTAGCTACGAGCAGTACTTC.

The CDR3 reads CASSDRQGRWTEAFF. The CDR3 DNA reads as TGTGCCAGCAGTGATCGCCAGGGCAGGTGGACTGAAGCTTTCTTT. The chain recombines TRBV6-1 with TRBJ1-1, with D possibly being TRBD1 (5 bases). The CDR3 consists of 15 residues. Trimming shortened V by 3 bases and J by 5 bases, and 16 bases separated the two germline ends. CDR1 is MNHNS, CDR2 SASEGT, per germline.